The 16 T cell receptor beta chains presented below share a single source sample, sequenced in a study of blood T cells in healthy people across ages. Sample-barcoded 5' priming and a J-beta primer mix drove a second PCR of about 6 to 12 cycles. TCRdb redid the calling of the 5' RACE reads with MiXCR, one entry per CDR3 protein. Among around 1,500,000 distinct CDR3 sequences listed, roughly 27% were seen once. Sequenced input: blood. The origin of the receptors is a woman in her 30s in good health.

The chain links TRBV2 to TRBJ2-1; D not resolved. Germline V gene sequence: CDR1 SNHLY, CDR2 FYNNEI. V lost 4 bases to trimming and J lost 7 bases, with 11 bases between them. The CDR3 runs 13 residues. The CDR3 DNA sequence: TGTGCCAGCAGTGTTGTCCCGCTAAATGAGCAGTTCTTC. Its protein product is CASSVVPLNEQFF.

The chain has TRBV6-5 and TRBJ2-5; 13 nucleotides align to TRBD2. The tail of the sequence fits TRBJ2-7 better, so the J call may be wrong. Per the germline V gene, CDR1 is MNHEY and CDR2 is SVGAGI. CDR3 size: 15 residues. CDR3 loop: CASSYSGLAGFEQYF. Here the CDR3 DNA reads TGTGCCAGCAGTTACTCGGGACTAGCGGGGTTCGAGCAGTACTTC.

In its sample, this clonotype was seen many times. The rearrangement joins TRBV7-2 to TRBJ1-5, with D hard to call. The length of the CDR3 is 12 residues. CDR1 SGHTA and CDR2 FQGNSA come from the germline V gene. The V end lost 3 bases, the J end lost 4 bases, and 4 bases lay between the germline ends. The CDR3 loop is CASSFWNQPQHF. In nucleotides, the CDR3 is TGTGCCAGCAGCTTCTGGAATCAGCCCCAGCATTTT.

The chain links TRBV20-1 to TRBJ2-4, with TRBD1 matching over 8 bases. CDR1 and CDR2 from the germline V gene are DFQATT and SNEGSKA (reference sequence). The CDR3 length is 17 residues. The V gene end was trimmed by 3 bases and the J gene end by 8 bases; junction bases not matched to a gene: 18. The CDR3 protein is CSARGILQGAIGDIQYF. The CDR3 DNA is TGCAGTGCTAGGGGTATTCTCCAGGGGGCAATTGGAGACATTCAGTACTTC.

The chain links TRBV6-1 to TRBJ1-1; D is unresolved. CDR3 length: 13 residues. Germline lookup yields CDR1 MNHNS and CDR2 SASEGT. V lost 7 bases and J 0 bases, leaving 9 bases between the germline ends. CDR3 sequence: CASKTGMNTEAFF. In nucleotides, the CDR3 is TGTGCCAGCAAAACGGGAATGAACACTGAAGCTTTCTTT.

Ten or more counts support this clonotype. The chain links TRBV7-2 to TRBJ2-3, with 7 nucleotides matching TRBD1. The CDR3 totals 14 residues. The germline V gene encodes CDR1 SGHTA and CDR2 FQGNSA. Trimming removed 4 bases from V and 5 bases from J; junction bases left unmatched: 6. CDR3 in amino acids: CASSSQGVIDTQYF. The CDR3 coding sequence is TGTGCCAGCAGCTCCCAGGGGGTTATAGATACGCAGTATTTT.

This chain joins TRBV7-2 and TRBJ2-4; D is unresolved. V lost 5 bases, J lost 0 bases, and 8 bases lay in between. The CDR3 has 14 residues. Per germline, CDR1 SGHTA and CDR2 FQGNSA. CDR3 bases: TGTGCCAGCAGCGGATCCTTAGCCAAAAACATTCAGTACTTC. This gives the protein CASSGSLAKNIQYF.

The chain employs TRBV7-9 and TRBJ2-7; 12 nucleotides line up with TRBD2. Germline values: CDR1 SEHNR, CDR2 FQNEAQ (reference sequence). Trimming at V came to 5 bases and at J to 7 bases, leaving 12 bases not matched to a gene. CDR3 length equals 16 residues. The CDR3 protein is CASSTGTSGWNNEQYF. For the CDR3, the DNA is TGTGCCAGCAGCACGGGGACTAGCGGGTGGAACAATGAGCAGTACTTC.

The chain is built from TRBV28 and TRBJ1-2; 12 bases line up with TRBD1. Germline V lookup: CDR1 MDHEN, CDR2 SYDVKM. Trimming cost V 6 bases and J 7 bases; bases outside gene matches: 6. The CDR3 loop spans 14 amino acids. CDR3 in amino acids: CASRLGQGAAGYTF. DNA of the CDR3: TGTGCCAGCAGGCTGGGACAGGGGGCTGCTGGCTACACCTTC.

This clonotype was recorded at least ten times. The chain links TRBV20-1 to TRBJ2-1; D might be TRBD2 (6 bases). The CDR3 covers 15 residues. Deletions cut 5 bases from V and 5 bases from J, with 19 bases between. Germline V lookup: CDR1 DFQATT, CDR2 SNEGSKA (reference sequence). CDR3 in amino acids: CSAGVRLELNNEQFF. The CDR3 bases are TGCAGTGCTGGAGTCCGACTAGAGTTAAACAATGAGCAGTTCTTC.

The rearrangement joins TRBV5-6 to TRBJ2-7, with TRBD2 as a possible D gene (5 bases). CDR1 SGHDT and CDR2 YYEEEE come from the germline V gene. CDR3 size: 15 residues. V was clipped by 0 bases and J by 2 bases, with 12 bases between them. In DNA form, the CDR3 reads TGTGCCAGCAGCTTGGGGACTGCCAGAGCCTACGAGCAGTACTTC. It yields the protein CASSLGTARAYEQYF.

As regards this clonotype: A much larger clonotype is one base distant, so this may be a read error. This chain joins TRBV4-1 and TRBJ1-2; 7 bases map to TRBD1. In germline, CDR1 is MGHRA, CDR2 YSYEKL. This CDR3 region has 16 residues. V shed 3 bases and J 3 bases; nucleotides not matched to a gene: 10. This CDR3 is CASSHQQGFSDYGYTF. CDR3 sequence (DNA): TGCGCCAGCAGCCATCAACAGGGGTTTAGTGACTATGGCTACACCTTC.

This clonotype turned up a few times. The V and J genes are TRBV7-7 and TRBJ2-7, with D hard to call. Looked up from germline, CDR1 is SSHAT and CDR2 is FNYEAQ (reference sequence). This CDR3 comprises 14 residues. Trimming removed 5 bases from V and 2 bases from J, with 13 bases in between. The DNA of the CDR3 is TGTGCCAGCAGCGATCATAGAGGACCCTACGAGCAGTACTTC. This gives the protein CASSDHRGPYEQYF.

V and J are TRBV12-3 or TRBV12-4 and TRBJ2-3; D not certain. This CDR3 has 15 residues. V gave up 1 base and J gave up 2 bases, with 10 bases separating them. The CDR3 DNA follows: TGTGCCAGCAGTTTAGTCTCAGGATACACAGATACGCAGTATTTT. Translated, it gives CASSLVSGYTDTQYF.

Concerning this clonotype: A read error may be the cause here, since a much bigger clone is one base away. The chain is built from TRBV7-9 and TRBJ2-4, with D perhaps TRBD1 (6 bases). CDR3 length: 13 amino acids. The germline CDR1 and CDR2 sequences are SEHNR and FQNEAQ (reference sequence). The CDR3 region is CTSSQGIRNIQYF. Here the CDR3 DNA reads TGTACCAGCAGCCAGGGGATACGGAACATTCAGTACTTC.

This clonotype appeared a few times. CDR3 DNA: TGCAGTGCCCCGCACGCTAGCGGGAGAAACAATGAGCAGTTCTTC. Amino acid sequence: CSAPHASGRNNEQFF. The rearrangement uses TRBV20-1 and TRBJ2-1; TRBD2 matches 10 bases. The germline gives CDR1 DFQATT, CDR2 SNEGSKA (reference sequence). Unmatched junction bases numbered 10, after V lost 6 bases and J lost 5 bases. CDR3 size: 15 residues.